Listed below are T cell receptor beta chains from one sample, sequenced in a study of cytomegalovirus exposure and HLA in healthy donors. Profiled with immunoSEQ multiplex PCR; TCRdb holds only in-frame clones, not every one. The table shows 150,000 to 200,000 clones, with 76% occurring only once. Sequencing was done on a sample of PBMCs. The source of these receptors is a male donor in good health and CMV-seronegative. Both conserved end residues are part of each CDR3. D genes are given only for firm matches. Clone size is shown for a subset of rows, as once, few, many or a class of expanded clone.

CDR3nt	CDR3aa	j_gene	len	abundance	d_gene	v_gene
NA	CATFGSLDRYNEQFF	TRBJ2-1	15	once	NA	TRBV28
TGTGCCAGCAGTGCCGCCGGGGGGGCTGAAGCTTTCTTT	CASSAAGGAEAFF	TRBJ1-1	13	NA	NA	TRBV28
TGTGCCAGCAGTTCGGGACAGGGGGGGGAAGCTTTCTTT	CASSSGQGGEAFF	TRBJ1-1	13	NA	TRBD1	TRBV28
TGCAGCGTGGCCCCGAGGGTGAGCTCCTACAATGAGCAGTTCTTC	CSVAPRVSSYNEQFF	TRBJ2-1	15	NA	NA	TRBV29-1
TGTGCCAGTAGCGAAGGGCAGCGGAACACAGATACGCAGTATTTT	CASSEGQRNTDTQYF	TRBJ2-3	15	NA	NA	TRBV19
TGCGCCAGCAGCTTAAGGACTAGCGGCACAGATACGCAGTATTTT	CASSLRTSGTDTQYF	TRBJ2-3	15	NA	TRBD2	TRBV5-1
TGTGCCATCAGTGATCCGCGGGGGCCGGGAGATACGCAGTATTTT	CAISDPRGPGDTQYF	TRBJ2-3	15	NA	NA	TRBV10-3
TGTGCCAGCAGTTGGGACAGGGCAGAGACCCAGTACTTC	CASSWDRAETQYF	TRBJ2-5	13	NA	TRBD1	TRBV2
TGTGCCAGCAGCCAAGATCTAACAGACGGACAGCCCCAGCATTTT	CASSQDLTDGQPQHF	TRBJ1-5	15	NA	NA	TRBV4-2
TGTGCCAGCAGCTTAGGGCCCACCCTCTCTGGGGCCAACGTCCTGACTTTC	CASSLGPTLSGANVLTF	TRBJ2-6	17	NA	NA	TRBV7-2
TGTGCCAGCAGTGAGACCGGGACAGGGGGAGAAAAACTGTTTTTT	CASSETGTGGEKLFF	TRBJ1-4	15	NA	TRBD1	TRBV2
TGTTCCAGCAGCCAACGAGACAGGGTGGATACTGAAGCTTTCTTT	CSSSQRDRVDTEAFF	TRBJ1-1	15	NA	TRBD1	TRBV7-9
TGTGCCAGCAGCGTTCAGGGGGCCTCCTACGAGCAGTACTTC	CASSVQGASYEQYF	TRBJ2-7	14	NA	TRBD1	TRBV9
TGTGCCATCAGTGAGTCGGAAGCCGGGACAAGGCCTATTAATGAGCAGTTCTTC	CAISESEAGTRPINEQFF	TRBJ2-1	18	NA	NA	TRBV10-3
TGTGCCAGTGCCCCAACGGGCAGGGGGGCATTGGGCAATCAGCCCCAGCATTTT	CASAPTGRGALGNQPQHF	TRBJ1-5	18	NA	TRBD1	TRBV19
TGTGCCAGTAGTCCGGACAGCACTGAAGCTTTCTTT	CASSPDSTEAFF	TRBJ1-1	12	few	NA	TRBV19
TGTGCCACCAGCAGAGAGGCAAGGGGTGTGGAGACCCAGTACTTC	CATSREARGVETQYF	TRBJ2-5	15	NA	NA	TRBV15
TGTGCCAGCAGCCAAGACAGCAATGGACTAGCGGGGAGATACGAGCAGTACTTC	CASSQDSNGLAGRYEQYF	TRBJ2-7	18	NA	TRBD2	TRBV14
TGCAGCGTTGAACAGGGGAGGGGGGGCTCCTACAATGAGCAGTTCTTC	CSVEQGRGGSYNEQFF	TRBJ2-1	16	NA	NA	TRBV29-1
TGTGCCAGTAGTAGACAGGGGTGGGACAATGAGCAGTTCTTC	CASSRQGWDNEQFF	TRBJ2-1	14	NA	TRBD1	TRBV19
TGTGCCAGTAGTATAGGTCTCTACAATGAGCAGTTCTTC	CASSIGLYNEQFF	TRBJ2-1	13	NA	NA	TRBV19
TGTGCCACCAGCAGAGACTACATGGGACAGGGCGGCAATCAGCCCCAGCATTTT	CATSRDYMGQGGNQPQHF	TRBJ1-5	18	NA	TRBD1	TRBV15
TGTGCCAGCAGCGCTGGAAGCGCAGCTGGCCTACCGCATTTT	CASSAGSAAGLPHF	TRBJ1-5	14	NA	NA	TRBV27
TGTGCCAGCAGGCCATACAGAAACACTGAAGCTTTCTTT	CASRPYRNTEAFF	TRBJ1-1	13	NA	NA	TRBV7-2
TGCGCCAGCAGCCAAGATGAGTCTACGTTCGCCGAGCAGTACTTC	CASSQDESTFAEQYF	TRBJ2-7	15	few	NA	TRBV4-3
TGCGCCAGCAGCTTTCCTAGCGGTGGGTACCAAGAGACCCAGTACTTC	CASSFPSGGYQETQYF	TRBJ2-5	16	NA	TRBD2	TRBV5-1
TGTGCCAGCAGTTCCCAAATTGACAGAAATAATTCACCCCTCCACTTT	CASSSQIDRNNSPLHF	TRBJ1-6	16	NA	NA	TRBV6-5
TGTGCCAGCAGCTTGGATTTCACGCGGGGAGAGACCCAGTACTTC	CASSLDFTRGETQYF	TRBJ2-5	15	NA	NA	TRBV5-5
TGTGCCAGCAAAGCCGGAGCCCGAAATGAGCAGTTCTTC	CASKAGARNEQFF	TRBJ2-1	13	NA	NA	TRBV28
TGTGCCAGCAGCTTGGGGGAGGCGATCTACGAGCAGTACTTC	CASSLGEAIYEQYF	TRBJ2-7	14	NA	NA	TRBV5-4
TGTGCCAGCGCCCTCCTGAGCAGGTTGGGCTCCTACAATGAGCAGTTCTTC	CASALLSRLGSYNEQFF	TRBJ2-1	17	NA	NA	TRBV28
TGTGCCAGCGGCAGGGGGGCGAACACCGGGGAGCTGTTTTTT	CASGRGANTGELFF	TRBJ2-2	14	NA	NA	TRBV6-5
TGTGCCATCAGTACCAGCTACGAGCAGTACTTC	CAISTSYEQYF	TRBJ2-7	11	NA	NA	TRBV10-3
TGCAGCGTTTCTAAGGGACAGGGAAACACTGAAGCTTTCTTT	CSVSKGQGNTEAFF	TRBJ1-1	14	NA	TRBD1	TRBV29-1
TGTGCCAGCAGCCCTCCTCCAGGGTCTGGTCAGCCCCAGCATTTT	CASSPPPGSGQPQHF	TRBJ1-5	15	NA	NA	TRBV28
TGTGCCAGCAGCTTAATTAGCGGGGGGGCCCCTAGCACAGATACGCAGTATTTT	CASSLISGGAPSTDTQYF	TRBJ2-3	18	NA	TRBD2	TRBV7-9
TGTGCCAGCAGCCCACGCCCGGCAGGGGCTTCCACAGATACGCAGTATTTT	CASSPRPAGASTDTQYF	TRBJ2-3	17	NA	NA	TRBV7-2
TGTGCCAGCAGTGAAGGCGGGGGCACAGATACGCAGTATTTT	CASSEGGGTDTQYF	TRBJ2-3	14	few	NA	TRBV6-4
TGTGCCAGCAGTGTGGAGACAGGGGAGACCTACGAGCAGTACTTC	CASSVETGETYEQYF	TRBJ2-7	15	few	TRBD1	TRBV6-5
TGCGCCAGCAGCCAAGATTCCAGGACTATCTACAATGAGCAGTTCTTC	CASSQDSRTIYNEQFF	TRBJ2-1	16	NA	NA	TRBV4-1
TGTGCCAGCAGCTTAGCAGTGGCGGCTAACTATGGCTACACCTTC	CASSLAVAANYGYTF	TRBJ1-2	15	NA	NA	TRBV7-6
TGCGCCAGCAGCTTGGTATCGGGTACTGGGGCCAACGTCCTGACTTTC	CASSLVSGTGANVLTF	TRBJ2-6	16	once	NA	TRBV5-1
TGCGCCAGCACCCGGACTAGCGGGGGGAAAACTTACGAGCAGTACTTC	CASTRTSGGKTYEQYF	TRBJ2-7	16	NA	TRBD2	TRBV5-1
TGTGCCAGCAGCTTGGCCCAGTACACAGATACGCAGTATTTT	CASSLAQYTDTQYF	TRBJ2-3	14	NA	NA	TRBV5-5
TGCGCCAGCATCTCAGGGACAGGGGGCAACGAGCAGTACTTC	CASISGTGGNEQYF	TRBJ2-7	14	few	TRBD1	TRBV5-1
TGTGCCATCAGTCCCCAGACCGCCAGACAGGCCACTGAAGCTTTCTTT	CAISPQTARQATEAFF	TRBJ1-1	16	NA	NA	TRBV10-3
TGCGCCAGCAGCTTGGGGACACCCTACGAGCAGTACTTC	CASSLGTPYEQYF	TRBJ2-7	13	NA	NA	TRBV5-1
TGTGCCAGCAGCCGAGAGAGCGATTGGAGCACAGATACGCAGTATTTT	CASSRESDWSTDTQYF	TRBJ2-3	16	NA	NA	TRBV4-2
TGCGCCAGCAGCATACAGGGAAACTATGGCTACACCTTC	CASSIQGNYGYTF	TRBJ1-2	13	NA	NA	TRBV5-1
TGCGCCAGCAGCTGGGGGACAGGTGGGACCTACGAGCAGTACTTC	CASSWGTGGTYEQYF	TRBJ2-7	15	NA	TRBD1	TRBV5-1
TGTGCCTGGAGTTGGGGGGGCGAGCAGTACTTC	CAWSWGGEQYF	TRBJ2-7	11	few	TRBD2	TRBV30
TGCAGCGTTGTTTTCTTAGCGGCTCAAGAGACCCAGTACTTC	CSVVFLAAQETQYF	TRBJ2-5	14	NA	NA	TRBV29-1
TGTGCCAGCAGCTTGGCTAGCTCTGGAAACACCATATATTTT	CASSLASSGNTIYF	TRBJ1-3	14	NA	NA	TRBV11-3
TGTGCCAGCAGCTTATTGGACAGGGGCAGGAATGAGCAGTTCTTC	CASSLLDRGRNEQFF	TRBJ2-1	15	few	TRBD1	TRBV7-2
TGTGCCAGCAGCCGGGACTTTAACACTGAAGCTTTCTTT	CASSRDFNTEAFF	TRBJ1-1	13	NA	NA	TRBV2